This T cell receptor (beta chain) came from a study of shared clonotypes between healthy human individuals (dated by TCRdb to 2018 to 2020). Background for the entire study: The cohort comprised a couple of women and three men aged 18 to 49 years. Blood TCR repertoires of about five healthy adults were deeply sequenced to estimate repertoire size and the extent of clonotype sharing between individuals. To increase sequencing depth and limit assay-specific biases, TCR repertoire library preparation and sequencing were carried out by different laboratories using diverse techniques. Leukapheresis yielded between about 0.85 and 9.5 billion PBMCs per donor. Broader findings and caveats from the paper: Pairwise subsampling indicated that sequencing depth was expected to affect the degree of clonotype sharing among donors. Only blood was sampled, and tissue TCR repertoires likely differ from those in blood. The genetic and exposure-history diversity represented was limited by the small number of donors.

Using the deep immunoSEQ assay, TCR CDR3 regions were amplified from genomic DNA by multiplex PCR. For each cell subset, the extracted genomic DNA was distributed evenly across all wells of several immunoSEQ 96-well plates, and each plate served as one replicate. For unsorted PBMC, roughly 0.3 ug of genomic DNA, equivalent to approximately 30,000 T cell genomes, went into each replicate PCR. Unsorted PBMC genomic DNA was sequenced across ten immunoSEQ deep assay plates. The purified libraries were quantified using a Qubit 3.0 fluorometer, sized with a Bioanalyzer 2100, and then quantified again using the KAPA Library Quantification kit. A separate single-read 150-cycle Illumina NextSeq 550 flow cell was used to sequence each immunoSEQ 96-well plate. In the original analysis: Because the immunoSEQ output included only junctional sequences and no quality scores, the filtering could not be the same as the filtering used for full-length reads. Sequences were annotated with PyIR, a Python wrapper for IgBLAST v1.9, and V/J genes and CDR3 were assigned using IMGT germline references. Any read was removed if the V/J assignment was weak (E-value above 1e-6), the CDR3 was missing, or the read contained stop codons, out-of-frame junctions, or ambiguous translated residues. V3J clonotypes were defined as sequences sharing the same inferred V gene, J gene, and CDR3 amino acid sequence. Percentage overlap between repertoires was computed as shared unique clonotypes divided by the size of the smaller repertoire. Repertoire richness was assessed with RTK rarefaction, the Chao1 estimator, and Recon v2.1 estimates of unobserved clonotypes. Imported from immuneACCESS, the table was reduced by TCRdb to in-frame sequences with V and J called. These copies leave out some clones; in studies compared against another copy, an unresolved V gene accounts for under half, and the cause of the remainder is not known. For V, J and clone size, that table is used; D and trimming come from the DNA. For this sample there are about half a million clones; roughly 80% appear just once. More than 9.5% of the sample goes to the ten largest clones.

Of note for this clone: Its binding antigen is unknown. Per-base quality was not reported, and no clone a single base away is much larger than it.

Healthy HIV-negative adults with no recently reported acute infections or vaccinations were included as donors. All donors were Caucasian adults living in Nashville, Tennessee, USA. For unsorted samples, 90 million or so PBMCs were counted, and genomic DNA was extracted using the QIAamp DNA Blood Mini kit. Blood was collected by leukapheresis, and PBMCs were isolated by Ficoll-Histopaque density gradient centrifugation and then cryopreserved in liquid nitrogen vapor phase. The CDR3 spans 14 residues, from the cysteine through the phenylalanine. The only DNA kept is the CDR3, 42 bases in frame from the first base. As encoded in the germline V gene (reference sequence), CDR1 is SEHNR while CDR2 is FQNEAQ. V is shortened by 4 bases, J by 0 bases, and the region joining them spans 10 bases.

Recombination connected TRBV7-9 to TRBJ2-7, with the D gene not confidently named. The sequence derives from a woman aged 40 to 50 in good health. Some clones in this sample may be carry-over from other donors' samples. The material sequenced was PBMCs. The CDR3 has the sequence CASSSLTLSYEQYF. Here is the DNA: TGTGCCAGCAGCTCGCTGACCCTCTCCTACGAGCAGTACTTC.